The rows below give T cell receptor beta chains drawn from one sample of a study of CD8 T cells in Susac syndrome. Via MiXCR, TCRdb re-called the immunoSEQ multiplex PCR reads, giving one row per CDR3 protein. The top ten hold 0.15% to 0.2% of the sample, which has 200,000 to 250,000 distinct CDR3 sequences, about 95% seen once. What was sequenced was CD4+ T cells from PBMCs. These receptors originate from a human donor with Susac syndrome. CDR3s include the opening cysteine and the closing phenylalanine or tryptophan. The D gene is left open where the match is weak. Clone size is stated in some rows and not others, as once, few, many or a class when expanded.

cdr3_aa	cdr3_nt	d_call	j_call	cdr3_length	clone_size	v_call
CASSQDRQYNEQFF	TGTGCCAGCAGCCAAGATCGGCAGTACAATGAGCAGTTCTTC	-	TRBJ2-1	14	-	TRBV3-1
CASSPPRAEKETQYF	TGTGCCAGCTCACCACCGAGGGCGGAAAAAGAGACCCAGTACTTC	-	TRBJ2-5	15	-	TRBV18
CASAPTGHPSTDTQYF	TGCGCCAGCGCCCCTACGGGACACCCTTCCACAGATACGCAGTATTTT	-	TRBJ2-3	16	once	TRBV5-1
CASSSLRSLAGREDEQYF	TGTGCCAGCAGTTCCCTGCGGTCACTAGCGGGCCGGGAGGACGAGCAGTACTTC	TRBD2	TRBJ2-7	18	-	TRBV6-2/TRBV6-3
CASSPTGGGETQYF	TGTGCCAGCAGCCCGACCGGGGGCGGGGAGACCCAGTACTTC	-	TRBJ2-5	14	-	TRBV7-8
CSAPSGTGKGYTF	TGCAGTGCTCCTAGCGGGACAGGGAAAGGCTACACCTTC	TRBD1	TRBJ1-2	13	once	TRBV20-1
CASSQDGPSRSPLHF	TGTGCCAGCAGCCAAGACGGCCCGTCCCGGTCACCCCTCCACTTT	-	TRBJ1-6	15	once	TRBV3-1
CASSGTLPRETQYF	TGTGCCAGCAGCGGGACTCTGCCGAGGGAGACCCAGTACTTC	-	TRBJ2-5	14	-	TRBV2
CASSLGQGISRDTIYF	TGTGCCAGCAGCTTAGGACAGGGTATAAGTCGGGACACCATATATTTT	TRBD1	TRBJ1-3	16	-	TRBV7-2
CASSAGWGYGYTF	TGTGCCAGCAGCGCAGGTTGGGGCTATGGCTACACCTTC	-	TRBJ1-2	13	-	TRBV7-9
CSVDDERPDTQYF	TGCAGCGTTGATGATGAGAGGCCAGATACGCAGTATTTT	-	TRBJ2-3	13	-	TRBV29-1
CASSLAGSGGETQYF	TGCGCCAGCAGCTTGGCCGGGAGTGGGGGCGAGACCCAGTACTTC	-	TRBJ2-5	15	-	TRBV5-1
CSARDQFDREAFF	TGCAGTGCTAGAGATCAATTCGACAGAGAAGCTTTCTTT	-	TRBJ1-1	13	-	TRBV20-1
CASSPLVTGSGAFF	TGTGCCAGCAGTCCTCTGGTAACAGGGAGTGGAGCTTTCTTT	-	TRBJ1-1	14	-	TRBV27
CASILVRGGTEAFF	TGTGCCAGCATCCTGGTACGGGGAGGCACTGAAGCTTTCTTT	-	TRBJ1-1	14	-	TRBV7-2
CASSPTPRDRHPNGNTIYF	TGTGCCAGCAGTCCAACCCCGCGGGACAGGCATCCCAACGGAAACACCATATATTTT	TRBD1	TRBJ1-3	19	-	TRBV27
CASSLPGQYSNQPQHF	TGTGCCAGCAGTCTCCCCGGGCAGTATAGCAATCAGCCCCAGCATTTT	-	TRBJ1-5	16	-	TRBV6-6
CASSQNLQANTEAFF	TGTGCCAGCAGCCAAAATCTACAGGCGAACACTGAAGCTTTCTTT	-	TRBJ1-1	15	-	TRBV3-1
CASSLGALREQFF	TGTGCCAGCAGCTTAGGGGCCCTAAGGGAGCAGTTCTTC	-	TRBJ2-1	13	-	TRBV11-2
CASVPSGQLNEKLFF	TGCGCCAGCGTCCCCTCGGGACAGCTTAATGAAAAACTGTTTTTT	TRBD1	TRBJ1-4	15	-	TRBV10-2
CASSYNSGGLYNEQFF	TGTGCCAGCAGTTATAATTCAGGGGGTCTCTACAATGAGCAGTTCTTC	TRBD1	TRBJ2-1	16	-	TRBV27
CASRGTGGDYEQYF	TGTGCCAGCAGGGGGACAGGGGGGGACTACGAGCAGTACTTC	TRBD1	TRBJ2-7	14	-	TRBV28
CASSRGTGSYEQYF	TGTGCCAGCAGCCGCGGGACAGGGTCCTACGAGCAGTACTTC	TRBD1	TRBJ2-7	14	few	TRBV12-3/TRBV12-4
CASSLPQSVSTDTQYF	TGCGCCAGCAGCTTACCACAGTCTGTGAGCACAGATACGCAGTATTTT	-	TRBJ2-3	16	-	TRBV5-1
CASLRDRTYEQYF	TGTGCTTCCCTAAGGGACAGAACCTACGAGCAGTACTTC	TRBD1	TRBJ2-7	13	-	TRBV30
CASSYAPSYEQYF	TGTGCCAGCAGTTACGCCCCCAGCTACGAGCAGTACTTC	-	TRBJ2-7	13	-	TRBV6-2/TRBV6-3
CSASGVTGLYGYTF	TGCAGTGCTAGCGGTGTGACAGGGCTTTATGGCTACACCTTC	TRBD1	TRBJ1-2	14	-	TRBV20-1
CASHIGGAYNEQFF	TGTGCCAGCCACATCGGCGGAGCCTACAATGAGCAGTTCTTC	-	TRBJ2-1	14	once	TRBV2
CAWSVLSVTANTGELFF	TGTGCCTGGAGTGTACTTTCCGTTACCGCGAACACCGGGGAGCTGTTTTTT	-	TRBJ2-2	17	-	TRBV30
CASSQDLPSNSPLHF	TGTGCCAGCAGCCAAGATCTCCCTTCGAATTCACCCCTCCACTTT	-	TRBJ1-6	15	-	TRBV4-2
CASSSTGTPNEKLFF	TGTGCCAGCAGCTCCACCGGGACACCTAATGAAAAACTGTTTTTT	-	TRBJ1-4	15	-	TRBV7-3
CASSMQGPNYGYTF	TGTGCCAGTAGTATGCAGGGCCCTAACTATGGCTACACCTTC	-	TRBJ1-2	14	-	TRBV19
CASSVVRQMNTEAFF	TGTGCCAGCAGCGTAGTTCGACAGATGAACACTGAAGCTTTCTTT	-	TRBJ1-1	15	-	TRBV9
CASTPTGGDQPQHF	TGTGCCAGCACCCCGACAGGGGGGGATCAGCCCCAGCATTTT	TRBD1	TRBJ1-5	14	-	TRBV6-5
CASSPHKDSYEQYF	TGTGCCAGCAGCCCCCACAAGGACAGCTACGAGCAGTACTTC	-	TRBJ2-7	14	-	TRBV28
CSVGSGGGNQPQHF	TGCAGCGTTGGTTCGGGGGGAGGCAATCAGCCCCAGCATTTT	-	TRBJ1-5	14	-	TRBV29-1